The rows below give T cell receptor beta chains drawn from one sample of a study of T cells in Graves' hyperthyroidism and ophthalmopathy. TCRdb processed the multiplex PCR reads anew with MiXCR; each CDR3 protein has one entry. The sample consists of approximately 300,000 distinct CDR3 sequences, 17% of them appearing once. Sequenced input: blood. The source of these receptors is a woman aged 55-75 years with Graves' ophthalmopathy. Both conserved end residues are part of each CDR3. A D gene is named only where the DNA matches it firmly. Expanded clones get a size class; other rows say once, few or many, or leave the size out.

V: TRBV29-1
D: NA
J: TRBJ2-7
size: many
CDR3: CSVPWTANEQYF
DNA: TGCAGCGTTCCGTGGACAGCCAACGAGCAGTACTTC

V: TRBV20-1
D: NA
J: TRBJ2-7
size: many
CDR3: CSARGTDYEQYF
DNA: TGCAGTGCTAGAGGGACAGACTACGAGCAGTACTTC

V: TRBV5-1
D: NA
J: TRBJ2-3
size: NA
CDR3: CASSLTPTDTQYF
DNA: TGCGCCAGCAGCTTGACCCCCACAGATACGCAGTATTTT

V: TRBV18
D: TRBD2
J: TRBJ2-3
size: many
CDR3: CASTLPGLAGGTQYF
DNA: TGTGCCAGCACGCTACCGGGACTAGCGGGAGGTACGCAGTATTTT

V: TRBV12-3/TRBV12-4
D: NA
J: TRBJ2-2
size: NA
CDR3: CASSLGGGAGELFF
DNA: TGTGCCAGCAGTTTAGGAGGGGGGGCCGGGGAGCTGTTTTTT

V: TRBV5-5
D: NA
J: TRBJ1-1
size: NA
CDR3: CASSSVGLLTGLNTEAFF
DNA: TGTGCCAGCAGCTCCGTAGGACTCCTTACAGGTTTGAACACTGAAGCTTTCTTT

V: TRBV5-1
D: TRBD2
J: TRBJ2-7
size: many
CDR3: CASSPTSGTSYEQYF
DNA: TGCGCCAGCAGCCCCACTAGCGGGACCTCCTACGAGCAGTACTTC

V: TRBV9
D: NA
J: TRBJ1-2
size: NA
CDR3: CASSPRQDSGGYTF
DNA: TGTGCCAGCAGCCCGCGACAGGATAGTGGCGGCTACACCTTC

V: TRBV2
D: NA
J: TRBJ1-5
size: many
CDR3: CASSAQVSNQPQHF
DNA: TGTGCCAGCAGCGCACAGGTTAGCAATCAGCCCCAGCATTTT

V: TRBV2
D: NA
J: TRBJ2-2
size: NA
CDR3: CASRAVNTGELFF
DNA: TGTGCCAGCAGGGCTGTGAACACCGGGGAGCTGTTTTTT

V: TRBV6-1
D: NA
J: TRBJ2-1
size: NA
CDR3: CATRGPLAGQYNEQFF
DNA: TGTGCCACCAGGGGGCCCCTAGCGGGGCAATACAATGAGCAGTTCTTC

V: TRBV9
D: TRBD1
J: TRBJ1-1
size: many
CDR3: CASSPPGQVMNTEAFF
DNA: TGTGCCAGCAGCCCTCCGGGACAGGTCATGAACACTGAAGCTTTCTTT

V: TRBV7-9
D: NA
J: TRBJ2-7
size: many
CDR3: CASSSYGTGDYEQYF
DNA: TGTGCCAGCAGCTCATACGGGACGGGGGACTACGAGCAGTACTTC

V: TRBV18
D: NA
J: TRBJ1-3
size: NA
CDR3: CASSPEASGNTIYF
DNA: TGTGCCAGCTCACCAGAGGCCTCTGGAAACACCATATATTTT

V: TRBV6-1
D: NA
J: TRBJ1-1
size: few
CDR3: CASFPATNTEAFF
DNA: TGTGCCAGCTTCCCCGCCACGAACACTGAAGCTTTCTTT

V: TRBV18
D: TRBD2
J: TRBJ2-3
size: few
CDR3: CASSLGLAGYSTDTQYF
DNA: TGTGCCAGCTCACTGGGACTAGCGGGGTATTCCACAGATACGCAGTATTTT

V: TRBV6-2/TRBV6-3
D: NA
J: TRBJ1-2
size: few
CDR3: CASQATRNYGYTF
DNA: TGTGCCAGCCAGGCGACCCGGAACTATGGCTACACCTTC

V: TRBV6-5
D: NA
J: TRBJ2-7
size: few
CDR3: CASSYRSRTYEQYF
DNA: TGTGCCAGCAGTTACCGGTCCAGAACCTACGAGCAGTACTTC

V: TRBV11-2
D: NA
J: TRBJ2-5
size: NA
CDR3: CASSSLAGSQETQYF
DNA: TGTGCCAGCAGCTCCCTGGCAGGGTCCCAAGAGACCCAGTACTTC

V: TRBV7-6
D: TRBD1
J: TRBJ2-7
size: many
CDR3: CASSPVGQGASYEQYF
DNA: TGTGCCAGCAGCCCCGTCGGGCAGGGGGCATCCTACGAGCAGTACTTC

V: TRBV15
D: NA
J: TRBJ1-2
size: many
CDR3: CATSAAEGSNYGYTF
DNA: TGTGCCACCAGCGCGGCGGAGGGATCTAACTATGGCTACACCTTC

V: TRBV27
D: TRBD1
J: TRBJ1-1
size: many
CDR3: CASSIRDRGPSEAFF
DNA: TGTGCCAGCAGCATACGGGACAGGGGGCCATCTGAAGCTTTCTTT